Listed here are 19 T cell receptor beta chains from one sample, sequenced in a study of blood T cell repertoires in COVID-19. Using immunoSEQ multiplex PCR, the repertoire was profiled, and TCRdb retains in-frame clones only, with some absent. Among roughly 210,000 clones listed, around 87% were seen once. Sequencing was carried out using PBMCs or T cells enriched from blood (not recorded which). All receptors come from a man aged 25 to 45 in a cohort exposed to, infected with or recovered from COVID-19 (not recorded which).

This chain joins TRBV19 and TRBJ1-1, with 7 bases that match TRBD1. J lost 6 bases, V lost 8 bases, and 9 bases had no gene match. CDR1 and CDR2 from the germline V gene are LNHDA and SQIVND (reference sequence). The CDR3 spans 13 residues. The CDR3 loop reads CASLGDRVSEAFF. CDR3 sequence (DNA): TGTGCCAGTCTTGGTGACAGGGTCTCTGAAGCTTTCTTT.

The V gene is TRBV6-2 or TRBV6-3, the J gene TRBJ2-2; tentatively, D is TRBD2 (6 bases). CDR1 and CDR2 (germline): MNHEY, SVGEGT. The CDR3 is made up of 14 amino acids. Trimming cost V 5 bases and J 7 bases, with 14 bases left between them. CDR3 DNA sequence: TGTGCCAGCAGTGGGACTCGGGGGAGCGGGGAGCTGTTTTTT. This translates into CASSGTRGSGELFF.

A note on this clone: Within the sample, other DNA sequences also encode this same CDR3. The gene calls are TRBV11-2 and TRBJ2-1, with 12 bases aligning to TRBD2. CDR1 is SGHAT and CDR2 is FQNNGV in the germline V gene. This CDR3 has 15 residues. Trimming removed 6 bases from V and 4 bases from J; junction bases left unmatched: 4. This CDR3 reads CASSPGLAGYNEQFF. Here the CDR3 DNA reads TGTGCCAGCAGTCCTGGACTAGCGGGATACAATGAGCAGTTCTTC.

The V gene is TRBV9, the J gene TRBJ2-1, with 9 positions matching TRBD1. J was trimmed by 2 bases and V by 4 bases; bases with no gene match: 7. The CDR3 spans 16 residues. Germline V gene lookup returns CDR1 SGDLS and CDR2 YYNGEE. The CDR3 DNA sequence: TGTGCCAGCAGCCAGGAGGGACAGGGTCCCTACAATGAGCAGTTCTTC. This encodes CASSQEGQGPYNEQFF. The whole variable domain, filled in from reference TRBV9 and TRBJ2-1, reads DSGVTQTPKHLITATGQRVTLRCSPRSGDLSVYWYQQSLDQGLQFLIQYYNGEERAKGNILERFSAQQFPDLHSELNLSSLELGDSALYFCASSQEGQGPYNEQFFGPGTRLTVL.

The chain joins TRBV5-4 to TRBJ1-1; D gene uncertain. The V gene lost 3 bases and the J gene lost 6 bases, with 6 bases spanning the gap. The germline CDR1 and CDR2 sequences are SGHNT and YYREEE (reference sequence). CDR3 length: 11 amino acids. CDR3 coding DNA: TGTGCCAGCAGCTCCGTCTCTGAAGCTTTCTTT. It specifies CASSSVSEAFF.

This clone was picked up one time. This chain joins TRBV4-1 and TRBJ2-2; D may be TRBD2 (7 bases). V lost 0 bases to trimming and J lost 6 bases, with 11 bases between them. This CDR3 has 15 amino acids. Germline-derived CDR1 and CDR2 are MGHRA and YSYEKL. The CDR3 here is CASSQDGGGAGELFF. CDR3 sequence (DNA): TGCGCCAGCAGCCAAGATGGCGGGGGCGCCGGGGAGCTGTTTTTT.

The gene calls are TRBV27 and TRBJ1-2; 10 bases are shared with TRBD1. Germline V CDR1 and CDR2: MNHEY, SMNVEV (reference sequence). Trimming took 1 base from V and 4 from J; bases not matched to a gene: 3. The CDR3 is 15 amino acids. The CDR3 reads CASSLLGDRGYGYTF. The CDR3, as DNA: TGTGCCAGCAGTTTATTGGGGGACAGGGGCTATGGCTACACCTTC.

For the CDR3, the DNA is TGTGCCAGCCCGCGAGGGAGCGGAGGGGAGACCCAGTACTTC. Amino acids: CASPRGSGGETQYF. V gene TRBV2 combines with J gene TRBJ2-5; TRBD2 might be the D (6 bases). CDR3 size: 14 residues. With 8 bases removed from V and 5 bases from J, the gap between germline ends came to 18 bases. CDR1 is SNHLY and CDR2 is FYNNEI in the germline V gene.

This clone was detected once. The chain links TRBV3-1 (or the pseudogene TRBV3-2) to TRBJ2-7; D may be TRBD1 (5 bases). Trimming cost V 1 base and J 3 bases, with 10 bases left between them. Per the germline V gene, CDR1 is LGHDT and CDR2 is YNNKEL (reference sequence). The CDR3 loop spans 14 amino acids. In DNA form, the CDR3 reads TGTGCCAGCAGCCAAGGGCAGGGTATCTACGAGCAGTACTTC. This translates into CASSQGQGIYEQYF.

J is TRBJ2-3 and V is TRBV6-6, with 9 bases identical to TRBD1. The ends lost 5 bases at V and 6 bases at J; junction bases unmatched: 9. This CDR3 has 15 amino acids. Germline V CDR1 and CDR2: MNHNY, SVGAGI (reference sequence). The CDR3 reads CASSPGTGLRDTQYF. CDR3 sequence (DNA): TGTGCCAGCAGTCCTGGGACAGGGCTCCGTGATACGCAGTATTTT.

The chain uses TRBV3-1 (or the pseudogene TRBV3-2) and TRBJ1-2, with 10 bases identical to TRBD1. Germline-derived CDR1 and CDR2 are LGHDT and YNNKEL (reference sequence). The length of the CDR3 is 14 residues. V lost 4 bases, J lost 2 bases, and 1 base stayed unmatched. The CDR3 DNA sequence: TGTGCCAGCAGCCTGGACAGGGGGAACTATGGCTACACCTTC. Encoded protein: CASSLDRGNYGYTF.

This chain links TRBV28 with TRBJ2-3; 7 nucleotides line up with TRBD2. V was pared by 6 bases and J by 3 bases, with 24 bases of the junction left unmatched. CDR1 is MDHEN, CDR2 SYDVKM, per germline. This CDR3 has 20 residues. The CDR3 DNA is TGTGCCAGCAGCCCGTCACTAGCGCAACCCGTGACGCGCCGGACAGATACGCAGTATTTT. Translation: CASSPSLAQPVTRRTDTQYF.

The rearrangement joins TRBV27 to TRBJ2-1; D perhaps matches TRBD1 (5 bases). Germline CDR1 reads MNHEY; CDR2 reads SMNVEV (reference sequence). The length of the CDR3 is 14 residues. V was clipped by 10 bases and J by 0 bases, with 13 bases between them. CDR3: CATQRGSSYNEQFF. The DNA of the CDR3 is TGTGCCACCCAAAGGGGCAGCTCCTACAATGAGCAGTTCTTC.

This clone was recorded a few times. This chain joins TRBV5-4 and TRBJ2-1; TRBD2 matches 9 bases. The V gene's germline CDR1 is SGHNT and CDR2 YYREEE (reference sequence). The CDR3 is 18 amino acids. The V segment lost 3 bases and the J segment 5 bases; nucleotides outside the gene matches: 15. The CDR3 region is CASSSWGAGGPRDNEQFF. The CDR3 DNA follows: TGTGCCAGCAGCTCTTGGGGGGCGGGAGGGCCTAGGGACAATGAGCAGTTCTTC.

The gene calls are TRBV28 and TRBJ2-3; TRBD1 matches at 9 bases. Germline V gene data show CDR1 as MDHEN and CDR2 as SYDVKM. The CDR3 consists of 15 residues. The ends lost 5 bases at V and 3 bases at J; junction bases unmatched: 6. The CDR3 bases are TGTGCCAGCAGTGCACTCGGACAGGGGACAGATACGCAGTATTTT. This encodes CASSALGQGTDTQYF.

The V gene is TRBV10-3, the J gene TRBJ1-1; D not resolved. The CDR3 loop spans 14 amino acids. The V gene lost 2 bases and the J gene lost 1 base, with 8 bases spanning the gap. Germline CDR1 is ENHRY and CDR2 is SYGVKD. CDR3 in amino acids: CAISEVTRNTEAFF. CDR3 nucleotide sequence: TGTGCCATCAGTGAGGTTACAAGGAACACTGAAGCTTTCTTT.

The chain is built from TRBV28 and TRBJ1-2; 7 bases line up with TRBD1. With 4 bases clipped from V and 4 bases from J, the junction kept 6 bases outside the gene matches. Germline V gene sequence: CDR1 MDHEN, CDR2 SYDVKM. CDR3 length equals 14 residues. This chain's CDR3 is CASSYTAGGYGYTF. CDR3 DNA: TGTGCCAGCAGTTACACCGCAGGGGGCTATGGCTACACCTTC.

This clone was detected a few times. The V call is TRBV6-2 or TRBV6-3, the J call TRBJ2-5, with 9 bases aligning to TRBD2. In germline, CDR1 is MNHEY, CDR2 SVGEGT. The CDR3 contains 15 residues. V gave up 2 bases and J gave up 5 bases; unmatched junction bases: 6. The CDR3 DNA reads TGTGCCAGCAGTTACATAGCGGGAGTAGGGGAGACCCAGTACTTC. Translated: CASSYIAGVGETQYF.

The chain couples TRBV7-6 to TRBJ2-5, with D perhaps matching TRBD1 (7 bases). Between the trimmed V and J ends, which lost 2 bases and 5 bases, there was a span of 12 bases. Looked up from germline, CDR1 is SGHVS and CDR2 is FNYEAQ. This CDR3 is built from 14 residues. The CDR3 region is CASSLTGAGETQYF. DNA of the CDR3: TGTGCCAGCAGCTTAACAGGGGCGGGGGAGACCCAGTACTTC. The variable domain in full, with the rest retrieved from reference TRBV7-6 and TRBJ2-5, is GAGVSQSPRYKVTKRGQDVALRCDPISGHVSLYWYRQALGQGPEFLTYFNYEAQQDKSGLPNDRFSAERPEGSISTLTIQRTEQRDSAMYRCASSLTGAGETQYFGPGTRLLVL.